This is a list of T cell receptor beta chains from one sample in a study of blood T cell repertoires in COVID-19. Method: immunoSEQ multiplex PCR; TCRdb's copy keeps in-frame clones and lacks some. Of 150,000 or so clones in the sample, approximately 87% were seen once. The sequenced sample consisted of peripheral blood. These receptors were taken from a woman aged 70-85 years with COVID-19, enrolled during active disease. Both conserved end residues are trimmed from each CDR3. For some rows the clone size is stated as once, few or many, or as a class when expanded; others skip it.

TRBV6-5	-	ASSRSTGSKETQY
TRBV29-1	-	SVGREETQY
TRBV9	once	ASSVAGGHQGVRNTEAF
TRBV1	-	TSSQDQGWTRQNGYEQY
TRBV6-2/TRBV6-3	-	ASSLTGLAAF
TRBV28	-	ASSSPTGFRNTEAF
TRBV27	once	ASSLEGTGYNEQF
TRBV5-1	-	ASSLAGDRYSPLH
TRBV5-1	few	ASSLGSSNQPQH
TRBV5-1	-	ASSLGAGRNTGELF
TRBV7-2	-	ASTKQGVVADTQY
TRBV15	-	ATSRDRTGFHEQY
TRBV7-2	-	ASSLAQGTPQH
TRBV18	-	ASSPKDRNTEAF
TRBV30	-	AWSVLANTEAF
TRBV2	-	ASSETGFQETQY
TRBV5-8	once	ASSSPQKEDTEAF
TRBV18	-	ASSPQRGTQETQY
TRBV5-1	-	ASSVRDGLRNTEAF
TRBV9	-	ASSGMTNAGLGEQF
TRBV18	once	ASLQTGEAEAF
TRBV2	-	ASSENGGVQPQH
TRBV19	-	ASSMGHRREKLF
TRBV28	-	ASSFDRGLGGYT
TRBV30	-	AWAGGNQETQY
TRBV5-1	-	ASSPRGGTEAF
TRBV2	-	ASSEALPRTGRTNEKLF